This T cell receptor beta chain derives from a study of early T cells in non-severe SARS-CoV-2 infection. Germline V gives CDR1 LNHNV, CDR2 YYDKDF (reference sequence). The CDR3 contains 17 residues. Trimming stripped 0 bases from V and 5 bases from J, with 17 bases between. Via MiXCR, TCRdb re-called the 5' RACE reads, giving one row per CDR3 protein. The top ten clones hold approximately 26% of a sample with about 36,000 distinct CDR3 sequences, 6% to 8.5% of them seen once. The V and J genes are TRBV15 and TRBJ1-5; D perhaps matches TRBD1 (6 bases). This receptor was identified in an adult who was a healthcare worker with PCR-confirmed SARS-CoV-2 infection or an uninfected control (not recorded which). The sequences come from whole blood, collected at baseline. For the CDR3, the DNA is TGTGCCACCAGCAGAGATAATTTCGGGGGGGCTCATCAGCCCCAGCATTTT. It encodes CATSRDNFGGAHQPQHF.